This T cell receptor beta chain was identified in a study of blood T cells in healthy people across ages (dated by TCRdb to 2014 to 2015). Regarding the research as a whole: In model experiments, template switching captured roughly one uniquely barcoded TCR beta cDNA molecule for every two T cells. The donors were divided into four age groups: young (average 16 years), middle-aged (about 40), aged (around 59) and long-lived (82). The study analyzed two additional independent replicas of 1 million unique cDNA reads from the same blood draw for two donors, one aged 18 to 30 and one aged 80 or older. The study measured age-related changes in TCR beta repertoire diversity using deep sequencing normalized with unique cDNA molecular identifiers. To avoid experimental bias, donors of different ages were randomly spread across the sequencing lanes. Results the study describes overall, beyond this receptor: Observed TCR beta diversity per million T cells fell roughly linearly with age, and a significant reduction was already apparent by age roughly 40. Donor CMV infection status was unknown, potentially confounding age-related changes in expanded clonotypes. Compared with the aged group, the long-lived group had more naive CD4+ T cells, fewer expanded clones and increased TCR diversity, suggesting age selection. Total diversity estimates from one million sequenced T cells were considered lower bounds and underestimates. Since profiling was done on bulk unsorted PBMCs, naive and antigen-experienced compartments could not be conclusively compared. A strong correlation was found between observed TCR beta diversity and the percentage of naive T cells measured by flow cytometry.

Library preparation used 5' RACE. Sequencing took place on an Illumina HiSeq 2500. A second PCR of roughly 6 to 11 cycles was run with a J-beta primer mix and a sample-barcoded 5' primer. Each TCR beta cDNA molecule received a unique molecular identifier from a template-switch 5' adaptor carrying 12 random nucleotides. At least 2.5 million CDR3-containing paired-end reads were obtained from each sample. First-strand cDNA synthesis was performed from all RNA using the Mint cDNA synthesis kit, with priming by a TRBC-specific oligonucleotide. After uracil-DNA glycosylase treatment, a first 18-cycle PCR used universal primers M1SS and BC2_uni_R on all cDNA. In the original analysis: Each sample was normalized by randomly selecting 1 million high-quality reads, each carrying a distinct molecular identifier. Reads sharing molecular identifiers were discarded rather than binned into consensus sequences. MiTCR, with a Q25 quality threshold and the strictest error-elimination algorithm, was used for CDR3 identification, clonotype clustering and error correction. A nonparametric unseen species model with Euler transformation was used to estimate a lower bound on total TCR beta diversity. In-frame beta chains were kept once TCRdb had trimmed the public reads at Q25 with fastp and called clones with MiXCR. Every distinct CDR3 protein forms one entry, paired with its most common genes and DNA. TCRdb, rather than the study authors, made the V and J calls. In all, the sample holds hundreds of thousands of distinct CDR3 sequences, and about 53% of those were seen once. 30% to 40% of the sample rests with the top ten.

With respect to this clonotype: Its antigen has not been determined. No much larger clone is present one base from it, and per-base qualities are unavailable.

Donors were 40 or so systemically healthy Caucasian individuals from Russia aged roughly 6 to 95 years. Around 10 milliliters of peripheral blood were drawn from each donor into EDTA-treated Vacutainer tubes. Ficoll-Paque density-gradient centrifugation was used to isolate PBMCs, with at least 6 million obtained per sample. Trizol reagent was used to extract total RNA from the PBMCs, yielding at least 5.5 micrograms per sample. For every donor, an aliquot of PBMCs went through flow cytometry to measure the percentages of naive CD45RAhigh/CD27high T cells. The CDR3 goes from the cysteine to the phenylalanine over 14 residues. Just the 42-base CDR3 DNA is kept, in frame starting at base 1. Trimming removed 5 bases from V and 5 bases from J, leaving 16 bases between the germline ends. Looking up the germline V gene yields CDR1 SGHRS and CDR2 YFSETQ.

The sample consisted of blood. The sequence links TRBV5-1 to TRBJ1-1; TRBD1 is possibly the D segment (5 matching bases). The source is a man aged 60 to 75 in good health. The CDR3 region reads CASSAGPGGTEAFF. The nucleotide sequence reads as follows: TGCGCCAGCAGTGCAGGGCCCGGGGGGACTGAAGCTTTCTTT.